The rows below give T cell receptor beta chains drawn from one sample of a study of blood T cell repertoires in COVID-19. The assay was immunoSEQ multiplex PCR, and TCRdb's table has in-frame clones only and misses some. The table shows roughly 170,000 clones, with 88% occurring only once. Sequencing was done on a sample of peripheral blood. The receptors come from a man aged 60 to 69 with acute or convalescent COVID-19. Each CDR3 is given with its conserved first and last residue. The order of the fields is CDR3 protein, CDR3 DNA, D gene, clone size, V gene, J gene. A D gene is named only where the DNA matches it firmly. Size values are once, few and many counts, or a class for expanded clones, and some rows have none.

CDR3 protein: CASSYPGQGNTEAFF
CDR3 DNA: TGTGCCAGCAGTTACCCGGGACAAGGGAACACTGAAGCTTTCTTT
D gene: -
clone size: -
V gene: TRBV6-6
J gene: TRBJ1-1

CDR3 protein: CASSERGFTEAFF
CDR3 DNA: TGCGCCAGCAGTGAAAGGGGGTTCACTGAAGCTTTCTTT
D gene: -
clone size: -
V gene: TRBV10-1
J gene: TRBJ1-1

CDR3 protein: CASSPRQDTGELFF
CDR3 DNA: TGTGCCAGCTCACCACGGCAGGACACCGGGGAGCTGTTTTTT
D gene: -
clone size: -
V gene: TRBV18
J gene: TRBJ2-2

CDR3 protein: CASSASDGGSNQPQHF
CDR3 DNA: TGTGCCAGCAGCGCTAGCGACGGGGGGAGCAATCAGCCCCAGCATTTT
D gene: -
clone size: -
V gene: TRBV9
J gene: TRBJ1-5

CDR3 protein: CASSQGQGPNYGYTF
CDR3 DNA: TGTGCCAGCAGCCAAGGACAGGGACCAAACTATGGCTACACCTTC
D gene: TRBD1
clone size: -
V gene: TRBV9
J gene: TRBJ1-2

CDR3 protein: CASGGAMGDLGYTF
CDR3 DNA: TGTGCCAGCGGAGGGGCCATGGGGGATCTTGGCTACACCTTC
D gene: -
clone size: -
V gene: TRBV6-5
J gene: TRBJ1-2

CDR3 protein: CASSIIRDTEAFF
CDR3 DNA: TGTGCCAGTAGTATAATCAGGGACACTGAAGCTTTCTTT
D gene: -
clone size: -
V gene: TRBV19
J gene: TRBJ1-1

CDR3 protein: CASSYSSEREAFF
CDR3 DNA: TGTGCCAGCAGTTACTCGAGCGAACGTGAAGCTTTCTTT
D gene: -
clone size: -
V gene: TRBV6-2/TRBV6-3
J gene: TRBJ1-1

CDR3 protein: CASSPRTSSTDTQYF
CDR3 DNA: TGTGCCAGCAGTCCCCGGACTAGCAGCACAGATACGCAGTATTTT
D gene: TRBD2
clone size: once
V gene: TRBV6-5
J gene: TRBJ2-3

CDR3 protein: CASSPLDTDTIYF
CDR3 DNA: TGTGCCAGTAGTCCTCTGGACACTGACACCATATATTTT
D gene: -
clone size: once
V gene: TRBV19
J gene: TRBJ1-3

CDR3 protein: CAISESLSGTGYEQYF
CDR3 DNA: TGTGCCATCAGTGAGTCACTTAGCGGGACTGGGTACGAGCAGTACTTC
D gene: TRBD2
clone size: -
V gene: TRBV10-3
J gene: TRBJ2-7

CDR3 protein: CASSIGAAATDTQYF
CDR3 DNA: TGTGCCAGTAGTATAGGGGCCGCAGCAACAGATACGCAGTATTTT
D gene: -
clone size: -
V gene: TRBV19
J gene: TRBJ2-3

CDR3 protein: CASSPSQGPNYGYTF
CDR3 DNA: TGCGCCAGCAGCCCATCACAGGGCCCTAACTATGGCTACACCTTC
D gene: -
clone size: -
V gene: TRBV5-1
J gene: TRBJ1-2

CDR3 protein: CATSAPGYTEAFF
CDR3 DNA: TGTGCCACCAGTGCCCCCGGGTACACTGAAGCTTTCTTT
D gene: -
clone size: -
V gene: TRBV24-1
J gene: TRBJ1-1

CDR3 protein: CASSTDRGDSPLHF
CDR3 DNA: TGCGCCAGCAGCACGGACAGGGGTGATTCACCCCTCCACTTT
D gene: TRBD1
clone size: -
V gene: TRBV5-1
J gene: TRBJ1-6

CDR3 protein: CATRGSTDTQYF
CDR3 DNA: TGTGCCACCAGGGGCAGCACAGATACGCAGTATTTT
D gene: -
clone size: -
V gene: TRBV24-1
J gene: TRBJ2-3

CDR3 protein: CASSLGAEAYEQYF
CDR3 DNA: TGCGCCAGCAGCTTAGGAGCGGAAGCCTACGAGCAGTACTTC
D gene: -
clone size: -
V gene: TRBV5-1
J gene: TRBJ2-7

CDR3 protein: CASSPQTGRAEEKLFF
CDR3 DNA: TGTGCCAGCAGCCCCCAAACAGGGCGCGCAGAGGAAAAACTGTTTTTT
D gene: -
clone size: -
V gene: TRBV3-1/TRBV3-2
J gene: TRBJ1-4

CDR3 protein: CASRYDLTVNTEAFF
CDR3 DNA: TGCGCCAGCAGGTACGATTTGACAGTGAACACTGAAGCTTTCTTT
D gene: -
clone size: few
V gene: TRBV5-1
J gene: TRBJ1-1

CDR3 protein: CAISVGASNYGYTF
CDR3 DNA: TGTGCCATCAGTGTGGGCGCTTCTAACTATGGCTACACCTTC
D gene: -
clone size: -
V gene: TRBV10-3
J gene: TRBJ1-2

CDR3 protein: CASSQGAQTERRHTQYF
CDR3 DNA: TGTGCCAGCAGCCAAGGGGCTCAGACAGAGAGAAGACATACGCAGTATTTT
D gene: -
clone size: -
V gene: TRBV14
J gene: TRBJ2-3

CDR3 protein: CASSYGDRGTDTQYF
CDR3 DNA: TGTGCCAGCAGCTACGGGGACAGGGGAACAGATACGCAGTATTTT
D gene: TRBD1
clone size: -
V gene: TRBV9
J gene: TRBJ2-3

CDR3 protein: CASSLRGYGYTF
CDR3 DNA: TGTGCCAGCAGCTTACGGGGGTATGGCTACACCTTC
D gene: -
clone size: -
V gene: TRBV7-2
J gene: TRBJ1-2

CDR3 protein: CASSPGGLGAQETQYF
CDR3 DNA: TGTGCCAGCAGCCCGGGGGGCCTGGGAGCCCAAGAGACCCAGTACTTC
D gene: -
clone size: -
V gene: TRBV3-1/TRBV3-2
J gene: TRBJ2-5

CDR3 protein: CASSRQGSYEQYF
CDR3 DNA: TGTGCCAGCAGTAGACAGGGCTCCTACGAGCAGTACTTC
D gene: TRBD1
clone size: -
V gene: TRBV6-5
J gene: TRBJ2-7

CDR3 protein: CASSQDRTVQETQYF
CDR3 DNA: TGTGCCAGCAGCCAAGATAGGACAGTCCAAGAGACCCAGTACTTC
D gene: -
clone size: -
V gene: TRBV3-1/TRBV3-2
J gene: TRBJ2-5

CDR3 protein: CASSPNYEQYF
CDR3 DNA: TGTGCCAGCAGCCCTAACTACGAGCAGTACTTC
D gene: -
clone size: once
V gene: TRBV7-9
J gene: TRBJ2-7

CDR3 protein: CASSIGTGTRLEETQYF
CDR3 DNA: TGCGCCAGCAGCATTGGGACAGGCACTAGGTTGGAAGAGACCCAGTACTTC
D gene: TRBD1
clone size: -
V gene: TRBV5-1
J gene: TRBJ2-5

CDR3 protein: CATSEALTGEQYF
CDR3 DNA: TGTGCCACCAGTGAGGCCTTGACGGGCGAGCAGTACTTC
D gene: -
clone size: few
V gene: TRBV24-1
J gene: TRBJ2-7

CDR3 protein: CASSQGGDVTDTQYF
CDR3 DNA: TGTGCCAGCAGCCAAGGGGGGGACGTCACAGATACGCAGTATTTT
D gene: -
clone size: -
V gene: TRBV3-1/TRBV3-2
J gene: TRBJ2-3

CDR3 protein: CAWSVRGGQGAQYF
CDR3 DNA: TGTGCCTGGAGTGTAAGGGGGGGACAGGGCGCGCAGTATTTT
D gene: TRBD1
clone size: -
V gene: TRBV30
J gene: TRBJ2-3

CDR3 protein: CASSPGAGHPTSGGAADTQYF
CDR3 DNA: TGCGCCAGCAGCCCGGGAGCGGGGCACCCGACTAGCGGGGGGGCCGCAGATACGCAGTATTTT
D gene: TRBD2
clone size: once
V gene: TRBV5-1
J gene: TRBJ2-3

CDR3 protein: CASSTPGTGFRFSYNEQFF
CDR3 DNA: TGTGCCAGCAGCACCCCCGGGACAGGCTTCCGGTTTTCCTACAATGAGCAGTTCTTC
D gene: TRBD1
clone size: -
V gene: TRBV7-8
J gene: TRBJ2-1

CDR3 protein: CASSLQGNLQHF
CDR3 DNA: TGTGCCAGCAGCCTACAGGGGAATCTCCAGCATTTT
D gene: TRBD1
clone size: -
V gene: TRBV2
J gene: TRBJ1-5

CDR3 protein: CATSDPGRGDANTGELFF
CDR3 DNA: TGTGCCACCAGTGATCCGGGGCGGGGGGACGCGAACACCGGGGAGCTGTTTTTT
D gene: TRBD2
clone size: -
V gene: TRBV24-1
J gene: TRBJ2-2

CDR3 protein: CSVEERTRQETQYF
CDR3 DNA: TGCAGCGTTGAAGAAAGGACTAGGCAAGAGACCCAGTACTTC
D gene: TRBD2
clone size: -
V gene: TRBV29-1
J gene: TRBJ2-5

CDR3 protein: CASSFGVHSNQPQHF
CDR3 DNA: TGTGCCAGCAGCTTCGGAGTTCATAGCAATCAGCCCCAGCATTTT
D gene: -
clone size: -
V gene: TRBV7-2
J gene: TRBJ1-5

CDR3 protein: CASSQDTSGPSYEQYF
CDR3 DNA: TGTGCCAGCAGCCAAGATACTAGCGGACCCTCCTACGAGCAGTACTTC
D gene: TRBD2
clone size: many
V gene: TRBV4-2
J gene: TRBJ2-7

CDR3 protein: CASRRDGTYGYTF
CDR3 DNA: TGTGCCAGCAGGCGGGACGGAACCTATGGCTACACCTTC
D gene: -
clone size: -
V gene: TRBV6-4
J gene: TRBJ1-2

CDR3 protein: CASSLLVGTGDGYTF
CDR3 DNA: TGTGCCAGCAGCCTATTGGTGGGGACAGGTGATGGCTACACCTTC
D gene: TRBD1
clone size: -
V gene: TRBV5-5
J gene: TRBJ1-2

CDR3 protein: CASSLLANTEAFF
CDR3 DNA: TGTGCCAGCAGCTTGTTGGCGAACACTGAAGCTTTCTTT
D gene: -
clone size: -
V gene: TRBV5-5
J gene: TRBJ1-1

CDR3 protein: CASRKGQGRNEQFF
CDR3 DNA: TGTGCCAGCAGAAAGGGACAGGGGCGCAATGAGCAGTTCTTC
D gene: TRBD1
clone size: -
V gene: TRBV27
J gene: TRBJ2-1

CDR3 protein: CASISGSMNTEAFF
CDR3 DNA: TGTGCCAGTATCTCAGGGTCCATGAACACTGAAGCTTTCTTT
D gene: -
clone size: -
V gene: TRBV19
J gene: TRBJ1-1

CDR3 protein: CASSPTSGVNYGYTF
CDR3 DNA: TGTGCCAGCAGTCCAACTAGTGGGGTTAACTATGGCTACACCTTC
D gene: -
clone size: -
V gene: TRBV6-4
J gene: TRBJ1-2